This T cell receptor beta chain was captured in a study of cytomegalovirus exposure and HLA in healthy donors. Findings of the study overall: According to the study, around 160 TCR beta chains were cytomegalovirus-associated. Immune exposure information available was restricted to CMV serostatus. Analysis was performed later, and it showed HLA-associated TCR beta chains to be more clonally expanded than equally common others.

Vbeta (60) and Jbeta (13) primers were used in the PCR. Generated by immunoSEQ multiplex PCR, the TCRdb table keeps only in-frame clones and is missing some. The data show about 120,000 clones, with over 65% seen just once and 11% held by the top ten. On this clone: Antigen specificity is unknown.

CDR3 length: 16 amino acids. Germline V gene sequence: CDR1 MNHNY, CDR2 SVGAGI (reference sequence). V lost 6 bases, J lost 0 bases, and 8 bases stayed unmatched. This TCR was recovered from a woman between 45 and 65 years old in good health and CMV-seropositive. Sequenced: PBMCs. The chain is built from TRBV6-6 and TRBJ1-3, with 7 bases that match TRBD1. CDR3 sequence (DNA): TGTGCCAGCAGACAACTCCAGGGGGACTCTGGAAACACCATATATTTT. This translates into CASRQLQGDSGNTIYF.